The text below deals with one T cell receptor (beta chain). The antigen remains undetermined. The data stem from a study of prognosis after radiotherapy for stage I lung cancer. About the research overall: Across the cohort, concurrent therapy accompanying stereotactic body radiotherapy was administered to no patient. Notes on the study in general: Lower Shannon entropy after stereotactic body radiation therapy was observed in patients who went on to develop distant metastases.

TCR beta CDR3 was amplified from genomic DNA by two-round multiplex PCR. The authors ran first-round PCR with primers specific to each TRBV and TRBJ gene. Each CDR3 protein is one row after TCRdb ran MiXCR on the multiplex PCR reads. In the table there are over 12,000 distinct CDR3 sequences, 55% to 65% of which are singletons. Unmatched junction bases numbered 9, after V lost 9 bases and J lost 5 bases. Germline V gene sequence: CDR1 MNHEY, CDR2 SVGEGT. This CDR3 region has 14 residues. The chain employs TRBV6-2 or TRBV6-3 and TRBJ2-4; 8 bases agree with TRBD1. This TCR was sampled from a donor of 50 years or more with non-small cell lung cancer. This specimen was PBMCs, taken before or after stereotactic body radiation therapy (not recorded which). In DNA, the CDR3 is TGTGCCAGTTCCCAGGGGGCGAGCCAAAACATTCAGTACTTC. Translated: CASSQGASQNIQYF.